This entry lists 10 T cell receptor beta chains sequenced from one sample in a study of human T cells and chemical hapten exposure. Time point indicated: patch test 3, about 24 weeks after DPC sensitization. Specified treatment: therapeutic diphenylcyclopropenone sensitization with weekly scalp DPC. TCRdb used MiXCR to reprocess the RACE reads, holding one entry per CDR3 protein. The sample lists 25,000 to 35,000 distinct CDR3 sequences, more than 5% occurring once. This sample comprised whole blood, obtained in connection with sensitization to the hapten diphenylcyclopropenone (DPC). All receptors come from a man in his thirties or forties with alopecia areata. Some clones in this sample may be carry-over from other donors' samples.

This clonotype was recorded many times. This sequence joins TRBV29-1 and TRBJ2-1; D remains unclear. V was cut by 0 bases and J by 6 bases, with 6 bases left in between. Germline V gene data show CDR1 as SQVTM and CDR2 as ANQGSEA. The CDR3 loop spans 12 amino acids. The CDR3 DNA follows: TGCAGCGTTGAAGATCAGGCCAATGAGCAGTTCTTC. This translates into CSVEDQANEQFF.

This clonotype was seen many times. The gene calls are TRBV12-3 or TRBV12-4 and TRBJ2-5, with 7 bases lining up with TRBD1. V was clipped by 6 bases and J by 5 bases; unmatched bases: 12. There are 15 residues in the CDR3. CDR3 protein: CASSLVQGMGETQYF. The CDR3 region has the DNA TGTGCCAGCAGCTTGGTACAGGGGATGGGGGAGACCCAGTACTTC.

This clonotype was observed at least ten times. V is TRBV7-2 and J is TRBJ2-7; D unclear. The CDR3 totals 14 residues. Germline lookup yields CDR1 SGHTA and CDR2 FQGNSA. V was trimmed by 3 bases and J by 0 bases, leaving 9 bases between them. This CDR3 is CASSFNGNSYEQYF. The CDR3 nucleotides read TGTGCCAGCAGCTTTAACGGAAACTCCTACGAGCAGTACTTC.

This clonotype was counted at least ten times. The CDR3 reads CSVPGQGVYEQYF. In DNA form, the CDR3 reads TGCAGCGTTCCGGGACAGGGGGTTTACGAGCAGTACTTC. This rearrangement joins TRBV29-1 to TRBJ2-7; TRBD1 matches at 11 bases. The V gene's germline CDR1 is SQVTM and CDR2 ANQGSEA. J gave up 4 bases and V 5 bases, and 4 bases lay outside the gene matches. This CDR3 comprises 13 residues.

This clonotype occurred many times. The chain carries TRBV27 and TRBJ2-3; D uncertain. The CDR3 covers 17 residues. Germline CDR1 MNHEY, CDR2 SMNVEV (reference sequence). Trimming removed 1 base at V and 0 bases at J, with 14 bases between. DNA of the CDR3: TGTGCCAGCAGTTTATTAGTATTGGGCAGTAGCACAGATACGCAGTATTTT. Its protein product is CASSLLVLGSSTDTQYF.

At least ten counts were recorded for this clonotype. The rearrangement links TRBV30 to TRBJ2-2, with D possibly being TRBD2 (6 bases). CDR3 length: 13 amino acids. Deletions cut 5 bases from V and 2 bases from J, with 9 bases between. Germline V gene sequence: CDR1 GTSNPN, CDR2 SVGIG (reference sequence). The CDR3 bases are TGTGCCTGGTCCGGGACTAACACCGGGGAGCTGTTTTTT. Amino acids: CAWSGTNTGELFF.

This clonotype was detected ten times or more. One junction end does not reproduce the germline sequence, and a read error may be involved. The chain couples TRBV6-6 to TRBJ1-1, with D possibly matching TRBD1 (5 bases). Germline loops: CDR1 MNHNY, CDR2 SVGAGI (reference sequence). The CDR3 runs 13 residues. Here the CDR3 reads CASNMGGNTEAFF. CDR3 in DNA: TGTGCCAGCAATATGGGGGGGAACACTGAAGCCTTCTTT.

This clonotype has ten or more counts. V gene TRBV20-1 combines with J gene TRBJ2-5; D is unclear. CDR1 is DFQATT and CDR2 is SNEGSKA in the germline V gene (reference sequence). CDR3 length: 16 residues. V was cut by 3 bases and J by 5 bases, with 22 bases left in between. For the CDR3, the DNA is TGCAGTGCTAGGGACCCGGTAATGGGCGAAAGGGAGACCCAGTACTTC. Protein sequence: CSARDPVMGERETQYF.

At least ten counts were recorded for this clonotype. As DNA, the CDR3 is TGTGCCAGCAGCTTAGTTGGGCCAGGGAACACCGGGGAGCTGTTTTTT. Translated: CASSLVGPGNTGELFF. The V gene is TRBV7-9, the J gene TRBJ2-2; D is unresolved. CDR1 and CDR2 (germline): SEHNR, FQNEAQ (reference sequence). This CDR3 is built from 16 residues. V was pared by 1 base and J by 1 base, with 10 bases between.

This clonotype was detected ten times or more. This chain joins TRBV7-9 and TRBJ2-3; 8 bases align to TRBD1. The length of the CDR3 is 15 residues. Germline V CDR1 and CDR2: SEHNR, FQNEAQ (reference sequence). V lost 5 bases, J lost 2 bases, and 6 bases stayed unmatched. The CDR3 DNA follows: TGTGCCAGCAGCCCTGGGGACAGGATCACAGATACGCAGTATTTT. It specifies CASSPGDRITDTQYF.